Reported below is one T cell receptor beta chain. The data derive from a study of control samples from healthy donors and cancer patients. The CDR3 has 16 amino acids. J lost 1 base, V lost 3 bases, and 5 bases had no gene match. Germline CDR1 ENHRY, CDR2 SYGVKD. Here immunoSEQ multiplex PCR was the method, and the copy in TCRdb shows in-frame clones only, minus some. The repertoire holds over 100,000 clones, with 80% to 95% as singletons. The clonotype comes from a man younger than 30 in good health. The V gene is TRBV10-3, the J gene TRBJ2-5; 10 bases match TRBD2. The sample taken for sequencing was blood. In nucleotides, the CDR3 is TGTGCCATCAGTGAAACTAGCGGGGCCTTCCAAGAGACCCAGTACTTC. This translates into CAISETSGAFQETQYF.